This T cell receptor beta chain was recorded in a study of breast tumors, draining lymph nodes, adjacent tissues. The germline V gene has CDR1 SQVTM and CDR2 ANQGSEA. The CDR3 sequence is 13 residues long. With V trimmed by 7 bases and J by 4 bases, 7 bases remained unmatched. TCRdb fed the multiplex PCR reads into MiXCR, producing one record per CDR3 protein. Of approximately 280,000 distinct CDR3 sequences listed, 30% to 35% are singletons. This clonotype was detected once. Samples came from axillary lymph nodes draining the breast cancer. The clonotype originates from a female donor with breast cancer. Some clones in this sample may be carry-over from other donors' samples. This chain connects TRBV29-1 to TRBJ1-2; 9 nucleotides agree with TRBD1. Sequences were obtained from axillary lymph node tissue. CDR3 in DNA: TGCAGCGCACGGGACAGGGTGATCTATGGCTACACCTTC. It encodes CSARDRVIYGYTF.